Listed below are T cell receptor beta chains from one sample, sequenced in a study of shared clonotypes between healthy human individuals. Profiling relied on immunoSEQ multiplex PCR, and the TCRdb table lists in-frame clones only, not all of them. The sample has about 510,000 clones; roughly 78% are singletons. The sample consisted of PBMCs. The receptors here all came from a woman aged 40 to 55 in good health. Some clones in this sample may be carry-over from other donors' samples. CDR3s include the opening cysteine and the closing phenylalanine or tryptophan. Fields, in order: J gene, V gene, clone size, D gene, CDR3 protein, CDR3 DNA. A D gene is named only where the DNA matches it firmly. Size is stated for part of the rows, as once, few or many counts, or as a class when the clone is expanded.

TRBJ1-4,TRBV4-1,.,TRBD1,CASSQKTPGTGLSTNEKLFF,TGCGCCAGCAGCCAAAAAACACCCGGGACAGGGCTTTCGACTAATGAAAAACTGTTTTTT
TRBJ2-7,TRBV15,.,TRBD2,CATSREGRVGEQYF,TGTGCCACCAGCAGAGAGGGGAGGGTGGGAGAGCAGTACTTC
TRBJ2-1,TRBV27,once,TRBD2,CASSVLADSYNEQFF,TGTGCCAGCAGCGTACTAGCGGACTCCTACAATGAGCAGTTCTTC
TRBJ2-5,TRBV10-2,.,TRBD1,CASRETGAQETQYF,TGCGCCAGCAGAGAGACAGGGGCGCAGGAGACCCAGTACTTC
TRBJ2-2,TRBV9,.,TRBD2,CASSVGFGGLAVSTGELFF,TGTGCCAGCAGCGTAGGTTTTGGCGGACTAGCGGTCTCCACCGGGGAGCTGTTTTTT
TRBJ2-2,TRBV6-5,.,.,CASSYWPTNTGELFF,TGTGCCAGCAGTTACTGGCCTACGAACACCGGGGAGCTGTTTTTT
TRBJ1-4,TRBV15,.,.,CATSGNLGLVFF,TGTGCCACCAGCGGAAACCTGGGACTCGTGTTTTTT
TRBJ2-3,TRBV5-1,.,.,CASSLQGTSTDTQYF,TGCGCCAGCAGCTTACAAGGAACTAGCACAGATACGCAGTATTTT
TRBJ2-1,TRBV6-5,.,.,CASSPPGISYNEQFF,TGTGCCAGCAGCCCCCCGGGGATCTCCTACAATGAGCAGTTCTTC
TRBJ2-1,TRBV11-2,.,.,CASSQISEQFF,TGTGCCAGCAGCCAAATCTCTGAGCAGTTCTTC
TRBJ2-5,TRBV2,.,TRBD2,CASSRGLAGVETQYF,TGTGCCAGCAGTAGGGGACTAGCGGGAGTAGAGACCCAGTACTTC
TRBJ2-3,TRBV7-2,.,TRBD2,CASSLASGSTDTQYF,TGTGCCAGCAGCTTGGCTAGCGGGAGCACAGATACGCAGTATTTT
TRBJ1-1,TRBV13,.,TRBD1,CASSDRGRTEAFF,TGTGCCAGCAGCGACAGGGGGCGGACTGAAGCTTTCTTT
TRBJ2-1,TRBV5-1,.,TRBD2,CASRGTSGRAWNEQFF,TGCGCCAGCAGGGGGACTAGCGGGAGGGCATGGAATGAGCAGTTCTTC
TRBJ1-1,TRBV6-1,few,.,CASSVWQGMAEAFF,TGTGCCAGCAGTGTTTGGCAGGGAATGGCTGAAGCTTTCTTT
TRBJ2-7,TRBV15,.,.,CATSRTGLDYEQYF,TGTGCCACCAGCAGAACAGGGCTCGACTACGAGCAGTACTTC
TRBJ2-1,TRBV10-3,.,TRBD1,CAIREDRGNNEQFF,TGTGCCATCAGAGAAGACAGGGGAAACAATGAGCAGTTCTTC
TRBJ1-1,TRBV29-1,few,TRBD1,CSVATGVGNTEAFF,TGCAGCGTTGCAACAGGGGTAGGGAACACTGAAGCTTTCTTT
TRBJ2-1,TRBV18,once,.,CASSMRLVASYNEQFF,TGTGCCAGCTCAATGAGACTAGTGGCATCCTACAATGAGCAGTTCTTC
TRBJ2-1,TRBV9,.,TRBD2,CASSAVAGVYNEQFF,TGTGCCAGCAGCGCCGTAGCGGGTGTCTACAATGAGCAGTTCTTC
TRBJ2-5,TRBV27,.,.,CASSIRETQYF,TGTGCCAGCAGTATAAGAGAGACCCAGTACTTC
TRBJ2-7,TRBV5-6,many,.,CASSYQQGPYEQYF,TGTGCCAGCAGCTATCAGCAGGGGCCCTACGAGCAGTACTTC
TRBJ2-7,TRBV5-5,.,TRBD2,CASSPSGGGSSYEQYF,TGTGCCAGCAGCCCGAGCGGCGGGGGAAGCTCCTACGAGCAGTACTTC
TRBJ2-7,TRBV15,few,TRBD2,CATSQPAGGDKQYF,TGTGCCACCAGCCAACCCGCGGGGGGCGACAAGCAGTACTTC
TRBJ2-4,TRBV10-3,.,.,CAISELEGTNIQYF,TGTGCCATCAGTGAGCTGGAAGGGACAAACATTCAGTACTTC
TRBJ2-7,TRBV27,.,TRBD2,CASSLTGGSFYEQYF,TGTGCCAGCAGTTTAACCGGCGGGAGTTTCTACGAGCAGTACTTC
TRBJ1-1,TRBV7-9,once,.,CASSLWGRENTEAFF,TGTGCCAGCAGCTTATGGGGGCGAGAGAACACTGAAGCTTTCTTT
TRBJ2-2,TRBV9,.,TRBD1,CASSAGTGSVGELFF,TGTGCCAGCAGCGCCGGGACAGGGTCTGTCGGGGAGCTGTTTTTT
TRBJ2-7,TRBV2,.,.,CASSALGGSYEQYF,TGTGCCAGCAGCGCGCTAGGGGGCTCCTACGAGCAGTACTTC
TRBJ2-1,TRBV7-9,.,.,CASSYDQSNEQFF,TGTGCCAGCAGCTACGACCAGTCCAATGAGCAGTTCTTC
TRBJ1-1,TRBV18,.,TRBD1,CASSPGTDNTEAFF,TGTGCCAGCTCACCCGGGACAGACAACACTGAAGCTTTCTTT